What follows are 25 T cell receptor beta chains derived from one specimen sequenced in a study of beta chain features in type 1 diabetes. Broader study findings: The study found moderately but significantly shorter TCRB CDR3s in all four CD4+ subsets of Type 1 diabetes patients.

These TCRs are of unknown antigen specificity. Expressed TCRB transcripts were sequenced after all isolated RNA was converted to cDNA. Clones were sequenced by immunoSEQ multiplex PCR, and TCRdb holds only the in-frame ones, with some missing. The sample consists of almost 350,000 clones, approximately 9.9% of them appearing once. Source material: central memory CD4+ T cells from blood. All receptors derive from a man between 25 and 39 years old with type 1 diabetes.

In its sample, this clone is medium-sized. The V gene is TRBV7-9, the J gene TRBJ2-7; no definite D call. The V end was cut by 5 bases, the J end by 3 bases, with 14 bases between. The CDR3 consists of 14 residues. Germline V gene sequence: CDR1 SEHNR, CDR2 FQNEAQ (reference sequence). The CDR3 sequence: CASSQGLGIYEQYF. CDR3 DNA: TGTGCCAGCAGCCAAGGTTTAGGGATCTACGAGCAGTACTTC.

This clone was seen a few times. The rearrangement uses TRBV6-5 and TRBJ2-1, with TRBD1 matching over 8 bases. CDR3 length: 14 residues. The V and J ends lost 4 bases and 3 bases, in that order; junction bases with no gene match: 2. Germline V gene sequence: CDR1 MNHEY, CDR2 SVGAGI. The CDR3 loop is CASSSGQGYNEQFF. CDR3 nucleotides: TGTGCCAGCAGTTCCGGACAGGGCTACAATGAGCAGTTCTTC.

V gene TRBV7-2 combines with J gene TRBJ1-4; D is undetermined. Trimming stripped 2 bases from V and 8 bases from J, with 9 bases between. The CDR3 is 13 residues long. Per the germline V gene, CDR1 is SGHTA and CDR2 is FQGNSA. The CDR3 region is CASSLIKGEKLFF. The CDR3 bases are TGTGCCAGCAGCTTAATTAAAGGGGAAAAACTGTTTTTT.

This clone was recorded a few times. The chain uses TRBV18 and TRBJ2-3, with a tentative D call TRBD2 (6 bases). Trimming shortened V by 3 bases and J by 5 bases, and 12 bases separated the two germline ends. Germline assignment: CDR1 KGHSH and CDR2 LQKENI. CDR3 length: 14 residues. The CDR3 DNA sequence: TGTGCCAGCTCACCCCAGGAGGGAGTAGATACGCAGTATTTT. It yields the protein CASSPQEGVDTQYF.

CDR3 coding DNA: TGCGCCAGCAGCTTGCGGGTGGCCTACGAGCAGTACTTC. Translation gives CASSLRVAYEQYF. This rearrangement joins TRBV5-1 to TRBJ2-7; D not resolved. CDR1 and CDR2 (germline): SGHRS, YFSETQ. V lost 1 base, J lost 2 bases, and 7 bases lay in between. The CDR3 has 13 residues.

V and J are TRBV21-1 and TRBJ2-2; the table's D call TRBD1 went unverified against the DNA. TRBV21-1 is recorded as a pseudogene. The CDR3 length is 16 residues. The DNA of the CDR3 is TGTGCCAGCAGCAAAATCGCGACAGGGGGCCCCGGGGAGCTGTTTTTT. Its translation is CASSKIATGGPGELFF.

V and J are TRBV7-9 and TRBJ1-1; 8 nucleotides match TRBD1. The CDR3 spans 13 residues. Losses at the gene ends were 5 bases for V and 7 bases for J; bases not matched to a gene: 6. Germline V gene lookup returns CDR1 SEHNR and CDR2 FQNEAQ (reference sequence). CDR3 residues: CASSARTGREAFF. CDR3 in DNA: TGTGCCAGCAGCGCCCGGACAGGGCGTGAAGCTTTCTTT.

This clone has a handful of counts. The chain joins TRBV1 to TRBJ2-3; the tabulated D call, TRBD2, remains unverified against the DNA. TRBV1 is marked as a pseudogene. The CDR3 covers 17 residues. DNA for the CDR3: TGCACCAGCAGCGGACTAGCGGGGGACCCTAGCACAGATACGCAGTATTTT. Its protein is CTSSGLAGDPSTDTQYF.

The chain couples TRBV9 to TRBJ1-4; D perhaps matches TRBD1 (5 bases). The germline gives CDR1 SGDLS, CDR2 YYNGEE. The CDR3 covers 17 residues. V lost 0 bases and J 8 bases, leaving 20 bases between the germline ends. The CDR3 sequence is CASSVGVGGRVGEKLFF. CDR3 nucleotides: TGTGCCAGCAGCGTAGGGGTCGGAGGCAGGGTTGGGGAAAAACTGTTTTTT.

This clone came up a few times. This sequence joins TRBV6-1 and TRBJ2-1, with 7 positions matching TRBD1. The germline CDR1 and CDR2 sequences are MNHNS and SASEGT. The CDR3 runs to 15 residues. Trimming cost V 5 bases and J 6 bases; bases outside gene matches: 10. CDR3 sequence: CASSWDSATFNEQFF. The CDR3 DNA follows: TGTGCCAGCAGTTGGGACAGCGCTACATTCAATGAGCAGTTCTTC.

This clone was seen more than once but under ten times. The rearrangement links TRBV6-6 to TRBJ1-1; TRBD1 matches 8 bases. In germline, CDR1 is MNHNY, CDR2 SVGAGI (reference sequence). The V and J ends lost 2 bases and 1 base, in that order; junction bases with no gene match: 3. This CDR3 region has 15 residues. The CDR3 sequence is CASSYRTGKNTEAFF. The CDR3 DNA follows: TGTGCCAGCAGTTACCGGACAGGGAAGAACACTGAAGCTTTCTTT.

V usage is TRBV30 and J usage is TRBJ2-3; D is unresolved. The CDR3 contains 15 residues. Germline V CDR1 and CDR2: GTSNPN, SVGIG (reference sequence). Trimming removed 0 bases from V and 3 bases from J, with 13 bases in between. CDR3 protein: CAWSVRVTRTDTQYF. CDR3 nucleotides: TGTGCCTGGAGTGTTAGAGTGACCCGTACAGATACGCAGTATTTT.

CDR3 protein: CASSLGTGSPSTDTQYF. CDR3 bases: TGTGCCAGCAGCTTGGGGACAGGGTCCCCTAGCACAGATACGCAGTATTTT. The V call is TRBV5-4, the J call TRBJ2-3, with TRBD1 matching over 8 bases. CDR1 SGHNT and CDR2 YYREEE come from the germline V gene (reference sequence). This CDR3 region has 17 residues. J was trimmed by 0 bases and V by 0 bases; bases with no gene match: 6.

V is TRBV14 and J is TRBJ1-5; TRBD1 matches at 7 bases. CDR1 is SGHDN and CDR2 is FVKESK in the germline V gene. The V and J ends lost 0 bases and 4 bases, in that order; junction bases with no gene match: 9. This CDR3 contains 17 residues. Here the CDR3 DNA reads TGTGCCAGCAGCCAAGAGGGTAGGCAGGGGGGTAATCAGCCCCAGCATTTT. This encodes CASSQEGRQGGNQPQHF.

A few counts support this clone. The chain uses TRBV4-3 and TRBJ1-3, with a weak D call TRBD1 (6 bases). Trimming shortened V by 0 bases and J by 0 bases, and 15 bases separated the two germline ends. CDR3 length equals 18 residues. Per germline, CDR1 LGHNA and CDR2 YSLEER. In DNA form, the CDR3 reads TGCGCCAGCAGCCAAGACATGCCGGGGGGCGTCTCTGGAAACACCATATATTTT. Its translation: CASSQDMPGGVSGNTIYF.

The chain links TRBV5-6 to TRBJ2-5; 8 positions agree with TRBD1. The CDR3 consists of 15 residues. Germline V lookup: CDR1 SGHDT, CDR2 YYEEEE. The J segment lost 2 bases and the V segment lost 4 bases, leaving 7 bases of the junction unmatched. CDR3 DNA: TGTGCCAGCAGCCGGAGACAGGGGATACAAGAGACCCAGTACTTC. This encodes CASSRRQGIQETQYF.

The V call is TRBV5-1, the J call TRBJ2-5; D is undetermined. Germline-derived CDR1 and CDR2 are SGHRS and YFSETQ. Trimming stripped 0 bases from V and 0 bases from J, with 12 bases between. The CDR3 extends over 16 amino acids. The CDR3 protein is CASSLVVSKYQETQYF. The CDR3 DNA reads as TGCGCCAGCAGCTTGGTAGTCAGCAAGTACCAAGAGACCCAGTACTTC.

As to this clone: This may stem from a read error, because a much larger clone lies one nucleotide away. The chain combines TRBV21-1 with TRBJ2-5; the tabulated D call, TRBD2, remains unverified against the DNA. TRBV21-1 is a documented pseudogene. The CDR3 loop spans 11 amino acids. This chain's CDR3 is CASSGGETQYF. The CDR3 DNA reads TGTGCCAGCAGCGGGGGGGAGACCCAGTACTTC.

This clone showed up just a few times. This sequence joins TRBV7-2 and TRBJ2-1; D perhaps matches TRBD2 (6 bases). The CDR3 length is 16 residues. From germline, CDR1 is SGHTA and CDR2 FQGNSA. V lost 6 bases to trimming and J lost 7 bases, with 22 bases between them. CDR3 in DNA: TGTGCCAGCAGAGTCGGCGGGCAACTCCTAGCGAATGAGCAGTTCTTC. Translation: CASRVGGQLLANEQFF.

V usage is TRBV6-5 and J usage is TRBJ1-1; D is unclear. Looked up from germline, CDR1 is MNHEY and CDR2 is SVGAGI. This CDR3 comprises 13 residues. V dropped 8 bases and J dropped 0 bases, with 10 bases sitting between them. CDR3: CASAREMNTEAFF. The DNA of the CDR3 is TGTGCCAGCGCGAGGGAAATGAACACTGAAGCTTTCTTT.

This clone was counted between two and nine times. The chain combines TRBV7-2 with TRBJ2-5; 10 positions match TRBD2. The J segment lost 4 bases and the V segment lost 0 bases, leaving 2 bases of the junction unmatched. This CDR3 has 15 residues. The germline gives CDR1 SGHTA, CDR2 FQGNSA. The DNA for the CDR3 is TGTGCCAGCAGCTTAGCGAGGACTAGCGGAGAGACCCAGTACTTC. This gives the protein CASSLARTSGETQYF.

This clone was picked up a small number of times. The rearrangement uses TRBV14 and TRBJ1-2; D remains ambiguous. V lost 1 base, J lost 4 bases, and 10 bases lay in between. The germline gives CDR1 SGHDN, CDR2 FVKESK. This CDR3 comprises 14 residues. The DNA of the CDR3 is TGTGCCAGCAGCCAAGGTCGGCAGCGCTATGGCTACACCTTC. The encoded protein is CASSQGRQRYGYTF.

The V gene is TRBV6-5, the J gene TRBJ2-3; the D is unclear. The germline V gene has CDR1 MNHEY and CDR2 SVGAGI. The CDR3 sequence is 12 residues long. Between the trimmed V and J ends, which lost 4 bases and 6 bases, there was a span of 8 bases. CDR3 DNA sequence: TGTGCCAGCAGTTCCCATTCGGATACGCAGTATTTT. Residues: CASSSHSDTQYF.

The chain joins TRBV29-1 to TRBJ2-5; TRBD1 or TRBD2 may be the D gene (6 bases each). CDR1 is SQVTM, CDR2 ANQGSEA, per germline. The CDR3 length is 11 residues. V was shortened by 7 bases and J by 4 bases, with 10 bases between the two germline ends. CDR3 nucleotides: TGCAGCGGGGGGGCGGGAGAGACCCAGTACTTC. It codes for CSGGAGETQYF.

This clone was picked up a small number of times. The CDR3 nucleotides are TGTGCCAGCAGCGTGAGATCTGGGGCCAACGTCCTGACTTTC. Translated: CASSVRSGANVLTF. The V and J genes are TRBV9 and TRBJ2-6; no definite D call. The CDR3 has 14 residues. Trimming took off 2 bases at V and 1 base at J, with 4 bases between the two ends. The germline V gene has CDR1 SGDLS and CDR2 YYNGEE.